The 25 T cell receptor beta chains below were found in one sample sequenced in a study of a mutant IDH1 vaccine in newly diagnosed glioma (dated by TCRdb to the early 2020s). The time point tag for this specimen amounts to: week 23, last vaccination. Each vaccine dose, consisting of 300 ug of a 20-mer mutant IDH1 peptide in Montanide, was administered subcutaneously with topical imiquimod. Library preparation was by the immunoSEQ multiplex PCR assay. What TCRdb holds here is the immuneACCESS table cut down to in-frame rearrangements. Part of the clones is not present; checked against another copy, under half of the missing clones reflect an unresolved V gene, and the others are unexplained. This sample comprises about 54,000 clones, around 87% of them detected only once. More than 1.1% of the sample belongs to the ten largest clones. For these receptors, no antigen is known. The sample was PBMCs, taken from a glioma patient whose treatment included an IDH1 peptide vaccine. Receptors were obtained from a middle-aged man with glioma.

The chain recombines TRBV5-5 with TRBJ2-5; the match to TRBD2 covers 12 bases. The CDR3 extends over 15 amino acids. Germline V gene data show CDR1 as SGHKS and CDR2 as YYEKEE (reference sequence). V dropped 5 bases and J dropped 4; count of bases not matched to a gene: 6. This CDR3 reads CASRTRLAGAETQYF. The CDR3 coding sequence is TGTGCCAGCAGAACAAGACTAGCGGGAGCAGAGACCCAGTACTTC.

The chain has TRBV28 and TRBJ2-7; D may correspond to TRBD1 or TRBD2 (5 bases each). The CDR3 is 15 amino acids. V was cut by 6 bases and J by 2 bases, with 17 bases left in between. CDR1 is MDHEN, CDR2 SYDVKM, per germline. The CDR3 region has the DNA TGTGCCAGCAGAGAACTACGGGACGGGACCTACGAGCAGTACTTC. This translates into CASRELRDGTYEQYF.

The gene calls are TRBV5-6 and TRBJ2-6; D gene unclear. The germline V gene encodes CDR1 SGHDT and CDR2 YYEEEE. The CDR3 runs 16 residues. V was shortened by 5 bases and J by 0 bases, with 12 bases between the two germline ends. The CDR3 protein is CASRRAIYSGANVLTF. CDR3 DNA: TGTGCCAGCAGAAGGGCAATTTACTCTGGGGCCAACGTCCTGACTTTC.

The chain employs TRBV5-4 and TRBJ2-5, with 10 bases that match TRBD2. J was trimmed by 7 bases and V by 3 bases; bases with no gene match: 9. The germline V gene has CDR1 SGHNT and CDR2 YYREEE (reference sequence). CDR3 length: 15 amino acids. The CDR3 DNA reads as TGTGCCAGCAGCTCCGGGACTAGCGCCCGGGGGACCCAGTACTTC. Translated: CASSSGTSARGTQYF.

This chain uses TRBV7-3 with TRBJ2-2; no clear D gene. CDR1 SGHTA and CDR2 FQGTGA come from the germline V gene. With 4 bases removed from V and 6 bases from J, the gap between germline ends came to 9 bases. The CDR3 has 13 amino acids. CDR3 bases: TGTGCCAGCAGCTCACTAAATTCCGGGGAGCTGTTTTTT. Amino acid sequence: CASSSLNSGELFF.

V usage is TRBV5-1 and J usage is TRBJ2-5; 8 bases line up with TRBD2. Germline loops: CDR1 SGHRS, CDR2 YFSETQ. J lost 5 bases, V lost 8 bases, and 11 bases had no gene match. This CDR3 comprises 14 residues. Here the CDR3 reads CASGLSGGPETQYF. In DNA, the CDR3 is TGCGCCAGTGGTCTCTCGGGGGGGCCGGAGACCCAGTACTTC.

This clone was seen only once. This chain joins TRBV19 and TRBJ2-3; TRBD1 might be the D (5 bases). Germline CDR1 LNHDA, CDR2 SQIVND (reference sequence). The CDR3 totals 13 residues. V lost 5 bases and J 5 bases, leaving 11 bases between the germline ends. DNA for the CDR3: TGTGCCAGTAGTGCCACAGGCCGAGATACGCAGTATTTT. Translating gives CASSATGRDTQYF.

The chain carries TRBV7-2 and TRBJ2-7; maybe TRBD1 (5 bases). The germline V and J ends were trimmed by 5 bases and 2 bases, with 10 bases remaining between them. Germline V gene lookup returns CDR1 SGHTA and CDR2 FQGNSA. CDR3 length equals 13 residues. The CDR3 protein is CASSPGNTYEQYF. The CDR3 region has the DNA TGTGCCAGCAGCCCAGGGAACACCTACGAGCAGTACTTC.

The V gene is TRBV5-1, the J gene TRBJ2-5; no clear D. Germline lookup yields CDR1 SGHRS and CDR2 YFSETQ. The CDR3 extends over 13 amino acids. V was clipped by 1 base and J by 5 bases, with 9 bases between them. CDR3 residues: CASSLLVSETQYF. CDR3 nucleotide sequence: TGCGCCAGCAGCTTGCTGGTCTCGGAGACCCAGTACTTC.

V is TRBV6-1 and J is TRBJ1-5; no clear D. V shed 5 bases and J shed 4 bases, with 12 bases lying between them. This CDR3 comprises 14 residues. Looked up from germline, CDR1 is MNHNS and CDR2 is SASEGT. The CDR3 DNA follows: TGTGCCAGCAGTCCAAAGATATGGAATCAGCCCCAGCATTTT. Its protein product is CASSPKIWNQPQHF.

The rearrangement links TRBV11-2 to TRBJ2-5; 11 nucleotides match TRBD2. CDR3 size: 17 residues. V trimming: 4 bases; J trimming: 1 base; junction bases outside the gene matches: 8. The V gene's germline CDR1 is SGHAT and CDR2 FQNNGV. The DNA of the CDR3 is TGTGCCAGCAGCTCCCGCCCCGGGACTAGCGGCCAAGAGACCCAGTACTTC. Translated, it gives CASSSRPGTSGQETQYF.

The chain recombines TRBV18 with TRBJ1-4; D may be TRBD1 (5 bases). The CDR3 sequence is 16 residues long. The V end was cut by 4 bases, the J end by 1 base, with 13 bases between. CDR1 KGHSH and CDR2 LQKENI come from the germline V gene. CDR3 region: CASSRRGLETNEKLFF. The CDR3 DNA reads as TGTGCCAGCTCACGGAGGGGCCTAGAAACTAATGAAAAACTGTTTTTT.

The gene calls are TRBV27 and TRBJ1-2, with TRBD1 matching 7 bases. The CDR3 totals 14 residues. The germline gives CDR1 MNHEY, CDR2 SMNVEV (reference sequence). The trim removed 7 bases at V and 3 bases at J, leaving 8 bases unmatched. The CDR3 sequence: CASTPTGIDYGYTF. Written as DNA, the CDR3 is TGTGCCAGCACCCCGACAGGGATTGACTATGGCTACACCTTC.

The chain is built from TRBV10-3 and TRBJ1-1; 8 positions agree with TRBD1. V shed 6 bases, J shed 6 bases, and the junction held 9 bases outside the gene matches. The V gene's germline CDR1 is ENHRY and CDR2 SYGVKD. The CDR3 has 14 residues. The CDR3 DNA is TGTGCCATCAGGCCGACAGGGGCGCAGGCTGAAGCTTTCTTT. Translating gives CAIRPTGAQAEAFF.

The chain is built from TRBV4-3 and TRBJ2-5; D is possibly TRBD1 (5 bases). Germline V lookup: CDR1 LGHNA, CDR2 YSLEER. Trimming shortened V by 4 bases and J by 4 bases, and 10 bases separated the two germline ends. CDR3 length equals 13 residues. CDR3 residues: CASSPGPRETQYF. CDR3 sequence (DNA): TGCGCCAGCAGCCCAGGGCCGCGAGAGACCCAGTACTTC.

Concerning this clone: One end of the junction fails to match germline, which may point to a read error. This chain connects TRBV27 to TRBJ2-7; D unclear. This CDR3 comprises 14 residues. Germline loops: CDR1 MNHEY, CDR2 SMNVEV (reference sequence). The CDR3 is CASSLLASSYEQYF. As DNA, the CDR3 is TGTGCCAGCAGCTTATTAGCTAGCTCCTACGAGCAGTACTTC.

The rearrangement links TRBV18 to TRBJ1-5; no firm D call. Deletions cut 8 bases from V and 3 bases from J, with 14 bases between. The length of the CDR3 is 14 residues. CDR1 and CDR2 (germline): KGHSH, LQKENI. CDR3 protein: CASNSVANNQPQHF. The CDR3 DNA reads as TGTGCCAGCAACTCAGTGGCTAACAATCAGCCCCAGCATTTT.

V and J are TRBV7-8 and TRBJ1-3; the D is unclear. Germline-derived CDR1 and CDR2 are SGHVS and FQNEAQ. The V end lost 5 bases, the J end lost 0 bases, and 8 bases lay between the germline ends. This CDR3 has 14 residues. This CDR3 reads CASSLAGSGNTIYF. In DNA form, the CDR3 reads TGTGCCAGCAGCCTGGCGGGCTCTGGAAACACCATATATTTT.

The rearrangement links TRBV7-8 to TRBJ2-7; D call uncertain. V was cut by 5 bases and J by 6 bases, with 17 bases left in between. This CDR3 is 14 amino acids long. Germline V gene sequence: CDR1 SGHVS, CDR2 FQNEAQ. CDR3 loop: CASSPWPSVGEQYF. The CDR3 DNA reads TGTGCCAGCAGCCCCTGGCCTTCTGTGGGCGAGCAGTACTTC. The full variable domain, its missing parts supplied by reference TRBV7-8 and TRBJ2-7, is GAGVSQSPRYKVAKRGQDVALRCDPISGHVSLFWYQQALGQGPEFLTYFQNEAQLDKSGLPSDRFFAERPEGSVSTLKIQRTQQEDSAVYLCASSPWPSVGEQYFGPGTRLTVT.

Remarks on this clone: Germline is not matched at one junction end, which may reflect a read error. The chain joins TRBV7-7 to TRBJ1-3; D ambiguous. Germline-derived CDR1 and CDR2 are SSHAT and FNYEAQ (reference sequence). The CDR3 is 15 amino acids. Written as DNA, the CDR3 is TGTGCTAGCAGCTTAGGTGTTGGATCTGGAAACACCATATATTTT. It yields the protein CASSLGVGSGNTIYF. Looking up the rest from reference TRBV7-7 and TRBJ1-3 gives the full variable domain: GAGVSQSPRYKVTKRGQDVTLRCDPISSHATLYWYQQALGQGPEFLTYFNYEAQPDKSGLPSDRFSAERPEGSISTLTIQRTEQRDSAMYRCASSLGVGSGNTIYFGEGSWLTVV.

This chain uses TRBV18 with TRBJ2-3; D gene unclear. The CDR3 is made up of 11 amino acids. The germline V and J ends were trimmed by 8 bases and 3 bases, with 6 bases remaining between them. Germline loops: CDR1 KGHSH, CDR2 LQKENI. Written as DNA, the CDR3 is TGTGCCAGCCTGGGTACAGATACGCAGTATTTT. Translating it yields CASLGTDTQYF.

The chain uses TRBV4-1 and TRBJ2-2; D tentatively fits TRBD1 or TRBD2 (5 bases each). The CDR3 is 17 residues long. CDR1 and CDR2 (germline): MGHRA, YSYEKL. Trimming cost V 1 base and J 6 bases, with 18 bases left between them. The CDR3 DNA sequence: TGCGCCAGCAGCCAAGGTCAAGGGACGAGCGGTTCCGGGGAGCTGTTTTTT. It specifies CASSQGQGTSGSGELFF.

The V and J genes are TRBV10-3 and TRBJ1-4; possibly TRBD1 for D (5 bases). The V end was cut by 6 bases, the J end by 8 bases, with 13 bases between. Germline CDR1 is ENHRY and CDR2 is SYGVKD. CDR3 length: 13 amino acids. Written as DNA, the CDR3 is TGTGCCATCAGCCGGGACCGGGGGGAAAAACTGTTTTTT. Amino acids: CAISRDRGEKLFF.

The rearrangement links TRBV27 to TRBJ2-7, with D possibly being TRBD1 (6 bases). The CDR3 runs 14 residues. CDR1 MNHEY and CDR2 SMNVEV come from the germline V gene (reference sequence). With 5 bases removed from V and 4 bases from J, the gap between germline ends came to 15 bases. The CDR3 bases are TGTGCCAGCAGTCCGTTCGCACAGGGTTACGAGCAGTACTTC. Translated: CASSPFAQGYEQYF.

The rearrangement joins TRBV4-2 to TRBJ1-5; D may be TRBD1 (5 bases). Germline V gives CDR1 LGHNA, CDR2 YNFKEQ. V was cut by 0 bases and J by 7 bases, with 13 bases left in between. CDR3 length equals 15 residues. CDR3: CASSQEGAAGQPQHF. As DNA, the CDR3 is TGTGCCAGCAGCCAAGAAGGGGCAGCTGGGCAGCCCCAGCATTTT.